This T cell receptor (beta chain) was observed in a study of Graves' ophthalmopathy and Graves' hyperthyroidism. V lost 2 bases, J lost 0 bases, and 7 bases lay in between. Per germline, CDR1 LGHNA and CDR2 YSLEER. The length of the CDR3 is 14 residues. RNA transcripts yielded amplified TCR beta CDR3 regions. RT-PCR was first run with HTBI primers, then multiplex PCR in a second round. TCRdb passed the multiplex PCR reads through MiXCR, listing each CDR3 protein once. The data hold about 400,000 distinct CDR3 sequences, with roughly 21% observed a single time. Sequencing used peripheral blood. The receptor was isolated from a woman aged 18-29 years with stable Graves' hyperthyroidism. The chain combines TRBV4-3 with TRBJ1-1; D unresolved. The CDR3 loop is CASSQNGVNTEAFF. The DNA of the CDR3 is TGCGCCAGCAGCCAAAACGGGGTGAACACTGAAGCTTTCTTT.